Presented here are 4 T cell receptor beta chains from one specimen sequenced in a study of blood T cell repertoires in COVID-19. The protocol was immunoSEQ multiplex PCR, while the TCRdb copy is restricted to in-frame clones and leaves out a portion. The data show roughly 50,000 clones, with roughly 90% seen just once and 15% to 25% held by the top ten. The specimen was peripheral blood. All receptors derive from a human donor in a cohort sampled during active COVID-19.

The rearrangement links TRBV5-1 to TRBJ1-1; D might be TRBD1 (5 bases). Germline V lookup: CDR1 SGHRS, CDR2 YFSETQ. The CDR3 loop spans 16 amino acids. V gave up 0 bases and J gave up 2 bases, with 14 bases separating them. CDR3 sequence: CASSLGTPGLNTEAFF. The CDR3 nucleotides are TGCGCCAGCAGCTTGGGGACTCCGGGACTCAACACTGAAGCTTTCTTT.

This chain uses TRBV4-3 with TRBJ2-1; 10 bases are a match to TRBD1. This CDR3 is built from 19 residues. The germline gives CDR1 LGHNA, CDR2 YSLEER. V lost 2 bases, J lost 2 bases, and 12 bases stayed unmatched. DNA of the CDR3: TGCGCCAGCAGCCAACCTCATAGAGGACAGGGGGGGCCCTACAATGAGCAGTTCTTC. This gives the protein CASSQPHRGQGGPYNEQFF.

This clone was counted a few times. The chain links TRBV6-6 to TRBJ1-1, with D possibly matching TRBD1 (5 bases). The CDR3 runs to 16 residues. Germline values: CDR1 MNHNY, CDR2 SVGAGI (reference sequence). V lost 5 bases to trimming and J lost 0 bases, with 16 bases between them. DNA for the CDR3: TGTGCCAGCAGTCCTGGGTGGGGCGACATGAACACTGAAGCTTTCTTT. Translated, it gives CASSPGWGDMNTEAFF.

The chain couples TRBV6-6 to TRBJ2-7; possible D gene TRBD1, 6 bases. CDR1 and CDR2 (germline): MNHNY, SVGAGI (reference sequence). This CDR3 has 15 residues. The V end was cut by 4 bases, the J end by 2 bases, with 15 bases between. CDR3 residues: CASSSDRLTTYEQYF. CDR3 in DNA: TGTGCCAGCAGTTCGGACAGATTAACTACCTACGAGCAGTACTTC.